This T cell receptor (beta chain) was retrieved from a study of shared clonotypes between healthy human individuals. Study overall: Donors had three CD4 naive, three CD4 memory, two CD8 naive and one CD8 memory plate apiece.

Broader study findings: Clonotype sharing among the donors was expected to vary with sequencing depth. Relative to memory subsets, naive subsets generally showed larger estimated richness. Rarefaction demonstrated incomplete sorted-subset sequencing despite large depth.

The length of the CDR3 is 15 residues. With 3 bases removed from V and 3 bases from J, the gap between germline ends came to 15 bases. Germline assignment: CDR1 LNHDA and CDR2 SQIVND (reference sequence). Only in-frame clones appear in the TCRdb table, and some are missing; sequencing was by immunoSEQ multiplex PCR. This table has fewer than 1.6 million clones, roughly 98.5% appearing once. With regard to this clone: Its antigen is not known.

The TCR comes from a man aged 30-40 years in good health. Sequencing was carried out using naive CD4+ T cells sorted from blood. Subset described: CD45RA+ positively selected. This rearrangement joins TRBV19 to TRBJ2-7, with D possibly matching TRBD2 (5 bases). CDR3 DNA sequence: TGTGCCAGTAGTATGGGCAGCGGCACCCGCTACGAGCAGTACTTC. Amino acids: CASSMGSGTRYEQYF.